Following are 27 T cell receptor beta chains from one sample sequenced in a study of blood T cell repertoires in COVID-19. Profiled with immunoSEQ multiplex PCR; TCRdb holds only in-frame clones, not every one. The sample has some 96,000 clones, about 89% seen once; the top ten hold under 13%. The source material was peripheral blood. These TCRs come from a man in his forties or fifties with acute or convalescent COVID-19.

The chain is built from TRBV18 and TRBJ2-1; 11 bases align to TRBD2. The CDR3 has 16 residues. The germline V gene has CDR1 KGHSH and CDR2 LQKENI. The V and J ends lost 3 bases and 7 bases, in that order; junction bases with no gene match: 8. DNA for the CDR3: TGTGCCAGCTCACCCTCATTAGCGGGAGGGCGGAATGAGCAGTTCTTC. This translates into CASSPSLAGGRNEQFF.

The V and J genes are TRBV7-9 and TRBJ1-6; D may be TRBD1 (5 bases). This CDR3 region has 14 residues. Germline assignment: CDR1 SEHNR and CDR2 FQNEAQ (reference sequence). The V end was cut by 5 bases, the J end by 10 bases, with 15 bases between. CDR3 DNA sequence: TGTGCCAGCAGCGCCGGGACTCGGGCGTCACCCCTCCACTTT. Translated, it gives CASSAGTRASPLHF.

The chain links TRBV9 to TRBJ2-7, with 13 bases identical to TRBD2. This CDR3 contains 15 residues. Germline trimming cut 0 bases from V and 6 bases from J; bases unmatched to any gene: 3. Germline CDR1 SGDLS, CDR2 YYNGEE. CDR3 loop: CASSVGTSGRGEQYF. CDR3 DNA: TGTGCCAGCAGCGTAGGGACTAGCGGGAGAGGCGAGCAGTACTTC.

The V gene is TRBV15, the J gene TRBJ1-1; TRBD1 is a possible D gene (6 bases). This CDR3 spans 17 amino acids. Germline CDR1 is LNHNV and CDR2 is YYDKDF (reference sequence). V was pared by 0 bases and J by 5 bases, with 19 bases between. CDR3: CATSRDNRWQGLTEAFF. Here the CDR3 DNA reads TGTGCCACCAGCAGAGACAATCGATGGCAGGGGTTGACTGAAGCTTTCTTT.

This clone showed up just a few times. As DNA, the CDR3 is TGTGCCAGCATAGGTACAGCGGGAGTGCTAGAAGAGACCCAGTACTTC. Amino acid sequence: CASIGTAGVLEETQYF. This chain joins TRBV2 and TRBJ2-5; TRBD2 aligns across 8 bases. The CDR3 consists of 16 residues. From germline, CDR1 is SNHLY and CDR2 FYNNEI. The trim removed 7 bases at V and 3 bases at J, leaving 13 bases unmatched.

CDR3 residues: CASRYSGELFF. As DNA, the CDR3 is TGTGCCAGTCGGTATAGCGGGGAGCTGTTTTTT. The rearrangement uses TRBV19 and TRBJ2-2; D ambiguous. The CDR3 runs to 11 residues. Per germline, CDR1 LNHDA and CDR2 SQIVND (reference sequence). V lost 8 bases to trimming and J lost 7 bases, with 8 bases between them.

This chain links TRBV7-6 with TRBJ2-5; 10 nucleotides agree with TRBD2. Trimming cost V 3 bases and J 4 bases; bases outside gene matches: 8. The CDR3 contains 16 residues. CDR1 SGHVS and CDR2 FNYEAQ come from the germline V gene. The CDR3 region has the DNA TGTGCCAGCAGCTTGGGCAATAGCGGGAGGTTAGAGACCCAGTACTTC. Translating gives CASSLGNSGRLETQYF.

The V and J genes are TRBV6-5 and TRBJ1-2; 7 nucleotides align to TRBD1. Looked up from germline, CDR1 is MNHEY and CDR2 is SVGAGI. After removal of 7 bases from V and 8 bases from J, the junction contained 10 bases not matched to a gene. This CDR3 has 13 amino acids. The CDR3 coding sequence is TGTGCCAGCAAGACAGGGTCCGCCACCGGCTACACCTTC. As protein: CASKTGSATGYTF.

In its sample, this clone was seen once. CDR3 DNA sequence: TGCGCCAGCAGCTCGGGACACCGGGAAACTGAAGCTTTCTTT. It codes for CASSSGHRETEAFF. The rearrangement uses TRBV5-1 and TRBJ1-1; D is perhaps TRBD1 (6 bases). The CDR3 has 14 amino acids. V was cut by 3 bases and J by 5 bases, with 14 bases left in between. Germline V gene sequence: CDR1 SGHRS, CDR2 YFSETQ.

The CDR3 loop reads CASTPDRANSPLHF. CDR3 nucleotide sequence: TGTGCCAGCACCCCGGACAGGGCAAATTCACCCCTCCACTTT. The chain employs TRBV25-1 and TRBJ1-6; 8 bases are shared with TRBD1. Trimming cost V 7 bases and J 7 bases; bases outside gene matches: 6. CDR3 length: 14 amino acids. Per the germline V gene, CDR1 is MGHDK and CDR2 is SYGVNS.

The chain employs TRBV19 and TRBJ1-6, with 7 nucleotides matching TRBD1. Trimming cost V 5 bases and J 4 bases; bases outside gene matches: 2. This CDR3 has 14 residues. Germline lookup yields CDR1 LNHDA and CDR2 SQIVND (reference sequence). The CDR3 coding sequence is TGTGCCAGTAGTGGACAGGTGTATAATTCACCCCTCCACTTT. Protein sequence: CASSGQVYNSPLHF.

The V call is TRBV6-5, the J call TRBJ1-1; D call uncertain. There are 13 residues in the CDR3. Germline V gene sequence: CDR1 MNHEY, CDR2 SVGAGI. The germline V and J ends were trimmed by 7 bases and 0 bases, with 9 bases remaining between them. CDR3 nucleotide sequence: TGTGCCAGCACGTGGAGCCTGAACACTGAAGCTTTCTTT. Amino acids: CASTWSLNTEAFF.

The V and J genes are TRBV10-3 and TRBJ1-1; no clear D gene. CDR1 is ENHRY and CDR2 is SYGVKD in the germline V gene. The CDR3 consists of 11 residues. Trimming took off 4 bases at V and 7 bases at J, with 7 bases between the two ends. The DNA for the CDR3 is TGTGCCATCAGTGTTGCGGATGAAGCTTTCTTT. This sequence encodes CAISVADEAFF.

J is TRBJ2-2 and V is TRBV5-1; 10 bases fit TRBD2. Germline V gene sequence: CDR1 SGHRS, CDR2 YFSETQ. With V trimmed by 5 bases and J by 5 bases, 9 bases remained unmatched. This CDR3 has 16 amino acids. The CDR3 bases are TGCGCCAGCAGTTCGAGACTAGCGGGCGGGACCGGGGAGCTGTTTTTT. Its protein is CASSSRLAGGTGELFF.

The CDR3 spells CASSVDGGPDYGYTF. In DNA, the CDR3 is TGTGCCAGCAGCGTAGACGGGGGACCCGACTATGGCTACACCTTC. The V gene is TRBV9, the J gene TRBJ1-2, with D perhaps TRBD1 (5 bases). Germline values: CDR1 SGDLS, CDR2 YYNGEE. Trimming removed 0 bases at V and 3 bases at J, with 12 bases between. This CDR3 comprises 15 residues.

This chain links TRBV6-5 with TRBJ2-2, with TRBD2 as a possible D gene (5 bases). The CDR3 covers 15 residues. Per germline, CDR1 MNHEY and CDR2 SVGAGI. Trimming stripped 0 bases from V and 7 bases from J, with 12 bases between. The CDR3 sequence is CASSYSAIGVGELFF. For the CDR3, the DNA is TGTGCCAGCAGTTACTCGGCGATCGGGGTCGGGGAGCTGTTTTTT.

The J gene is TRBJ2-7, the V gene TRBV13; the match to TRBD2 covers 10 bases. The CDR3 totals 15 residues. Losses at the gene ends were 5 bases for V and 7 bases for J; bases not matched to a gene: 11. Germline lookup yields CDR1 PRHDT and CDR2 FYEKMQ (reference sequence). CDR3 coding DNA: TGTGCCAGCAGCCTAAGGACTAGCGGAGGTTTGGAGCAGTACTTC. Its translation: CASSLRTSGGLEQYF.

With regard to this clone: A read error may account for a junction end that differs from germline. The chain combines TRBV7-7 with TRBJ1-4, with D unclear. Looked up from germline, CDR1 is SSHAT and CDR2 is FNYEAQ (reference sequence). The CDR3 is 15 residues long. The CDR3 spells CASSHSLSNGEKLFF. Here the CDR3 DNA reads TGTGCTAGCAGCCACTCTTTATCCAACGGGGAAAAACTGTTTTTT. Full variable domain (rest looked up from reference TRBV7-7 and TRBJ1-4): GAGVSQSPRYKVTKRGQDVTLRCDPISSHATLYWYQQALGQGPEFLTYFNYEAQPDKSGLPSDRFSAERPEGSISTLTIQRTEQRDSAMYRCASSHSLSNGEKLFFGSGTQLSVL.

CDR3 nucleotide sequence: TGCGCCAGCAGCCAGGTCCCGACAGGGAAAGGCAATGAGCAGTTCTTC. Translating it yields CASSQVPTGKGNEQFF. The chain recombines TRBV5-1 with TRBJ2-1; 7 bases are shared with TRBD1. V was pared by 4 bases and J by 6 bases, with 13 bases of the junction left unmatched. Germline loops: CDR1 SGHRS, CDR2 YFSETQ. The CDR3 spans 16 residues.

The J gene is TRBJ2-3, the V gene TRBV5-1; 9 bases match TRBD2. The germline CDR1 and CDR2 sequences are SGHRS and YFSETQ. With 0 bases clipped from V and 6 bases from J, the junction kept 5 bases outside the gene matches. This CDR3 is built from 15 residues. The CDR3 DNA is TGCGCCAGCAGCTTGGTTCTAGCGGGGAGGGATACGCAGTATTTT. Encoded protein: CASSLVLAGRDTQYF.

The chain carries TRBV19 and TRBJ1-1; 9 bases are shared with TRBD1. CDR3 length: 14 amino acids. V lost 8 bases, J lost 6 bases, and 10 bases stayed unmatched. The germline CDR1 and CDR2 sequences are LNHDA and SQIVND (reference sequence). The CDR3 sequence is CASRRQGVYPEAFF. CDR3 bases: TGTGCCAGTCGTCGACAGGGGGTGTACCCTGAAGCTTTCTTT.

V is TRBV10-2 and J is TRBJ1-5, with TRBD1 as a possible D gene (6 bases). Germline CDR1 WSHSY, CDR2 SAAADI. V was cut by 8 bases and J by 0 bases, with 20 bases left in between. This CDR3 is 17 amino acids long. CDR3 in DNA: TGCGCCAGCGGAGCAGGGGACGGCTTTTATAGCAATCAGCCCCAGCATTTT. Its protein is CASGAGDGFYSNQPQHF.

This clone appeared once. The CDR3 nucleotides are TGTGCCAGCTCACCCGACAGGGGTTCCTACGAGCAGTACTTC. It yields the protein CASSPDRGSYEQYF. The chain uses TRBV18 and TRBJ2-7, with 8 bases identical to TRBD1. V lost 3 bases to trimming and J lost 1 base; unmatched junction nucleotides: 2. Germline V gives CDR1 KGHSH, CDR2 LQKENI. This CDR3 region has 14 residues.

J is TRBJ1-1 and V is TRBV5-1, with 7 nucleotides matching TRBD1. After removal of 0 bases from V and 7 bases from J, the junction contained 6 bases not matched to a gene. CDR3 length equals 14 residues. Per germline, CDR1 SGHRS and CDR2 YFSETQ. CDR3 DNA sequence: TGCGCCAGCAGCTTGGACAGGGGTACCCGTGAAGCTTTCTTT. Its protein is CASSLDRGTREAFF.

The rearrangement joins TRBV5-6 to TRBJ2-7, with 10 bases identical to TRBD1. V dropped 6 bases and J dropped 1; count of bases not matched to a gene: 16. Germline lookup yields CDR1 SGHDT and CDR2 YYEEEE. The CDR3 is made up of 18 amino acids. CDR3 in DNA: TGTGCCAGCACCTCGATGGGGACAGGGGAAAAGAAGTCCTACGAGCAGTACTTC. It translates to CASTSMGTGEKKSYEQYF.

V usage is TRBV4-1 and J usage is TRBJ1-5; no definite D call. This CDR3 contains 15 residues. Germline V gives CDR1 MGHRA, CDR2 YSYEKL. V lost 1 base and J 3 bases, leaving 10 bases between the germline ends. The CDR3 is CASSQVLQNNQPQHF. DNA for the CDR3: TGCGCCAGCAGCCAAGTGTTACAAAACAATCAGCCCCAGCATTTT.

This clone appeared a few times. The chain couples TRBV6-6 to TRBJ1-5; 10 bases agree with TRBD1. The CDR3 length is 16 residues. Germline values: CDR1 MNHNY, CDR2 SVGAGI (reference sequence). The ends lost 6 bases at V and 3 bases at J; junction bases unmatched: 8. CDR3 amino acids: CASSEPGQGPNQPQHF. The CDR3, as DNA: TGTGCCAGCAGCGAACCGGGACAGGGGCCCAATCAGCCCCAGCATTTT.